This T cell receptor beta chain stems from a study of shared clonotypes between healthy human individuals (dated by TCRdb to 2018 to 2020). At the level of the whole study: A few men and a couple of women, aged 18 to 49 years, made up the cohort. For each donor, CD4 naive and CD4 memory were each given three plates, CD8 naive was given two plates, and CD8 memory was given one plate. Blood TCR repertoires of five healthy adults were deeply sequenced to estimate repertoire size and the extent of clonotype sharing between individuals. Libraries were prepared and TCR repertoires were sequenced by different laboratories using diverse techniques, in order to increase sequencing depth and limit assay-specific biases. Each donor's leukapheresis produced roughly between about 0.8 and 8.9 billion PBMCs.

Study-wide conclusions, independent of this receptor: Larger estimated clonotype richness was generally found for naive subsets than for memory subsets. Sharing across a few donors was observed for about 5% of naive CD4, over 3% of naive CD8, over 2% of memory CD4, and about 0.39% of memory CD8 clonotypes. Based on pairwise subsampling, the degree of clonotype sharing among donors was expected to be affected by sequencing depth. Only blood was sampled, and tissue TCR repertoires likely differ from those in blood. The genetic and exposure-history diversity represented was limited by the small number of donors. Compared with non-shared clonotypes, the clonotypes found in all four sorted-subset donors had higher generation probabilities. Rarefaction of sorted-subset datasets indicated incomplete sequencing despite the large sequencing depth.

V and J lose 1 base and 1 base, and a span of 0 bases separates them. CDR1 and CDR2 are read off the germline V gene as SGHRS and YFSETQ. The CDR3 measures 12 amino acids from cysteine to phenylalanine. Just the 36-base CDR3 DNA is kept, in frame starting at base 1. Healthy HIV-negative adults with no recently reported acute infections or vaccinations were included as donors. Every donor was a Caucasian adult residing in Nashville, Tennessee, USA. Magnetic negative selection was used to enrich CD4+ T cells, after which naive cells were positively selected on CD45RA and the negative fraction became the memory subset. After blood collection by leukapheresis, PBMCs were isolated using Ficoll-Histopaque density gradient centrifugation and then cryopreserved in the vapor phase of liquid nitrogen. Purity and quantity of every magnetically sorted T cell population were checked by analytical flow cytometry. Genomic DNA was isolated from each sorted fraction and quantified by UV absorbance on a Nanodrop 2000c.

Using the deep immunoSEQ assay, TCR CDR3 regions were amplified from genomic DNA by multiplex PCR. For each cell subset, the extracted genomic DNA was distributed evenly across all wells of several immunoSEQ 96-well plates, and each plate served as one replicate. For sorted subsets, each replicate PCR was loaded with roughly 200 ng genomic DNA, equivalent to about 30,000 T cell genomes. Purified libraries were measured with a Qubit 3.0 fluorometer, size-checked on a Bioanalyzer 2100, and measured again with the KAPA Library Quantification kit. Every immunoSEQ 96-well plate was sequenced on a separate single-read 150-cycle Illumina NextSeq 550 flow cell. The authors' pipeline ran thus. The immunoSEQ output contained only junctional sequences without quality scores, so filtering could not match that applied to full-length reads. Sequences were annotated with PyIR, a Python wrapper for IgBLAST v1.9, using IMGT germline references to assign V/J genes and CDR3. Reads with weak V/J assignments (E-value above 1e-6), missing CDR3, stop codons, out-of-frame junctions, or ambiguous translated residues were removed. A V3J clonotype was defined by an identical inferred V gene, J gene, and CDR3 amino acid sequence. Percentage overlap between repertoires was calculated by dividing the number of shared unique clonotypes by the size of the smaller repertoire. Richness of each repertoire was evaluated using RTK rarefaction, the Chao1 estimator, and Recon v2.1 estimates of unobserved clonotypes. Generation probabilities for all TCRbeta clonotypes obtained by the gDNA method from several donors were computed using OLGA. The immuneACCESS repertoire file appears here via TCRdb, limited to in-frame rearrangements. These files lack a portion of the clones; in checked studies, under half of the deficit traces to unresolved V genes, and the cause of the others is not known. V and J calls and clone size come straight from that table; D and trimming were deduced from the DNA. This sample is represented by some 630,000 clones; approximately 75% of them were singletons. The ten largest clones take up roughly 1.8% of the sample.

The sample holds many counts of this clone. The target of this receptor is not known. No quality values exist for individual bases; no much larger clone is one base distant. This sequence uses TRBV5-1 and TRBJ1-3; no D gene can be assigned with confidence. This TCR was recovered from a woman aged 25 to 39 in good health. The sample comprised memory CD4+ T cells sorted from blood. The sample's cell subset or site label is to be understood as: CD45RA-negative fraction. This receptor carries the CDR3 CASSLSGNTIYF. The DNA sequence follows: TGCGCCAGCAGCTTGTCTGGAAACACCATATATTTT.